This entry lists 8 T cell receptor beta chains sequenced from one sample in a study of cytomegalovirus exposure and HLA in healthy donors. Vbeta (60) and Jbeta (13) primers were used in the PCR. Sequencing used immunoSEQ multiplex PCR; TCRdb keeps in-frame clones, though not all of them. The repertoire holds 150,000 to 200,000 clones, with around 81% as singletons. What was sequenced was PBMCs. The source is a young woman in good health and CMV-seropositive.

The chain has TRBV6-5 and TRBJ2-7, with TRBD1 identical over 9 bases. From germline, CDR1 is MNHEY and CDR2 SVGAGI. This CDR3 region has 14 residues. V gave up 0 bases and J gave up 5 bases; unmatched junction bases: 2. CDR3 bases: TGTGCCAGCAGTTACTCGAGGACAGGGGACGAGCAGTACGTC. The encoded protein is CASSYSRTGDEQYV.

This chain links TRBV2 with TRBJ2-2; 7 nucleotides match TRBD1. CDR3 length: 17 amino acids. Trimming removed 7 bases from V and 4 bases from J; junction bases left unmatched: 15. Germline CDR1 and CDR2: SNHLY and FYNNEI. This CDR3 reads CASTLNPPGQPTGELFF. DNA of the CDR3: TGTGCCAGCACCCTAAACCCCCCGGGACAGCCCACCGGGGAGCTGTTTTTT.

The V and J genes are TRBV7-9 and TRBJ1-2, with D perhaps matching TRBD1 (5 bases). V dropped 9 bases and J dropped 6 bases, with 14 bases sitting between them. The CDR3 has 12 residues. CDR1 is SEHNR, CDR2 FQNEAQ, per germline (reference sequence). The CDR3 coding sequence is TGTGCCAGTGGGGCGGCCTTTGATGGCTACACCTTC. Translation: CASGAAFDGYTF.

The chain recombines TRBV6-5 with TRBJ2-2; D is perhaps TRBD1 (6 bases). V was pared by 5 bases and J by 2 bases, with 9 bases between. Germline CDR1 MNHEY, CDR2 SVGAGI. This CDR3 is built from 14 residues. The CDR3 reads CASSRTVNTGELFF. The DNA of the CDR3 is TGTGCCAGCAGTAGGACAGTCAACACCGGGGAGCTGTTTTTT.

This sequence joins TRBV27 and TRBJ2-3; maybe TRBD1 (5 bases). Germline V gene data show CDR1 as MNHEY and CDR2 as SMNVEV (reference sequence). This CDR3 region has 14 residues. V was shortened by 3 bases and J by 6 bases, with 13 bases between the two germline ends. The CDR3, as DNA: TGTGCCAGCAGTTTTTTGCAGGGATTGGATACGCAGTATTTT. Translation: CASSFLQGLDTQYF.

V and J are TRBV6-5 and TRBJ2-7; possibly TRBD2 for D (6 bases). Trimming removed 4 bases at V and 9 bases at J, with 16 bases between. Germline V gene data show CDR1 as MNHEY and CDR2 as SVGAGI. CDR3 length equals 13 residues. The CDR3: CASSSTAEGRQYV. The CDR3 DNA reads as TGTGCCAGCAGTTCTACGGCGGAGGGGAGGCAGTACGTC.

This rearrangement joins TRBV14 to TRBJ2-7, with a tentative D call TRBD1 (6 bases). Germline assignment: CDR1 SGHDN and CDR2 FVKESK. The CDR3 totals 18 residues. Deletions cut 2 bases from V and 4 bases from J, with 24 bases between. The CDR3 DNA reads as TGTGCCAGCAGCCAAAGGGGGTTTTCGGTGGGGTCTTCTTACGAGCAGTACTTC. Amino acid sequence: CASSQRGFSVGSSYEQYF.

V usage is TRBV19 and J usage is TRBJ2-7, with D maybe TRBD2 (7 bases). This CDR3 contains 18 residues. Germline values: CDR1 LNHDA, CDR2 SQIVND (reference sequence). V gave up 0 bases and J gave up 2 bases, with 20 bases separating them. This CDR3 is CASSIDLFWGGDTYEQYV. DNA of the CDR3: TGTGCCAGTAGTATAGATCTCTTTTGGGGGGGGGACACCTACGAGCAGTACGTC.